The 12 T cell receptor beta chains given below trace back to one sample, sequenced in a study of cytomegalovirus exposure and HLA in healthy donors. The protocol was immunoSEQ multiplex PCR, while the TCRdb copy is restricted to in-frame clones and leaves out a portion. This table has roughly 150,000 clones, approximately 87% appearing once. What was sequenced was PBMCs. The origin of the receptors is a woman in her 30s in good health and CMV-seronegative.

The rearrangement links TRBV27 to TRBJ2-7; possible D gene TRBD2, 7 bases. The V end lost 3 bases, the J end lost 4 bases, and 19 bases lay between the germline ends. The CDR3 runs 16 residues. CDR1 is MNHEY, CDR2 SMNVEV, per germline (reference sequence). CDR3 bases: TGTGCCAGCAGTTTGATGGGGGGCGGGGGAGGTTACGAGCAGTACTTC. The encoded protein is CASSLMGGGGGYEQYF.

This clone was counted only a few times. This chain joins TRBV27 and TRBJ2-7; 8 nucleotides align to TRBD1. Trimming took 0 bases from V and 3 from J; bases not matched to a gene: 4. The CDR3 sequence is 15 residues long. Germline V gives CDR1 MNHEY, CDR2 SMNVEV (reference sequence). The CDR3 nucleotides read TGTGCCAGCAGTTTATCGAGTGGGACAGGCTACGAGCAGTACTTC. Its protein is CASSLSSGTGYEQYF.

The gene calls are TRBV28 and TRBJ2-5; D is possibly TRBD2 (5 bases). CDR1 is MDHEN, CDR2 SYDVKM, per germline. This CDR3 is 12 amino acids long. The V end lost 3 bases, the J end lost 5 bases, and 7 bases lay between the germline ends. CDR3 residues: CASSFGGETQYF. Here the CDR3 DNA reads TGTGCCAGCAGTTTCGGCGGGGAGACCCAGTACTTC. Supplemented by reference TRBV28 and TRBJ2-5, the full variable domain reads DVKVTQSSRYLVKRTGEKVFLECVQDMDHENMFWYRQDPGLGLRLIYFSYDVKMKEKGDIPEGYSVSREKKERFSLILESASTNQTSMYLCASSFGGETQYFGPGTRLLVL.

This chain uses TRBV9 with TRBJ2-1; D uncertain. The CDR3 has 14 amino acids. V shed 0 bases and J shed 10 bases, with 14 bases lying between them. Germline values: CDR1 SGDLS, CDR2 YYNGEE. CDR3 loop: CASSVAMGPGEQFF. The CDR3 DNA reads as TGTGCCAGCAGCGTAGCGATGGGCCCCGGGGAGCAGTTCTTC.

The chain employs TRBV29-1 and TRBJ2-7; the match to TRBD1 covers 12 bases. CDR1 and CDR2 (germline): SQVTM, ANQGSEA. This CDR3 has 13 amino acids. V dropped 4 bases and J dropped 6; count of bases not matched to a gene: 4. CDR3: CSVGRDRGREQYF. CDR3 nucleotides: TGCAGCGTTGGCCGGGACAGGGGGCGCGAGCAGTACTTC.

This clone came up once. The J gene is TRBJ1-2, the V gene TRBV25-1; no firm D call. The CDR3 loop spans 13 amino acids. The V and J ends lost 2 bases and 4 bases respectively, with 8 bases between them. Germline lookup yields CDR1 MGHDK and CDR2 SYGVNS. CDR3 DNA: TGTGCCAGCAGTGAACCAAGCAGCTATGGCTACACCTTC. Its protein product is CASSEPSSYGYTF.

The J gene is TRBJ2-7, the V gene TRBV12-5; 9 nucleotides line up with TRBD1. CDR3 length: 17 amino acids. From germline, CDR1 is LGHNT and CDR2 FRNRAP. Trimming removed 0 bases from V and 4 bases from J; junction bases left unmatched: 10. CDR3 sequence: CASGLVITGTGLYEQYF. CDR3 in DNA: TGTGCTAGTGGTTTGGTTATAACTGGGACAGGGCTATACGAGCAGTACTTC.

The chain has TRBV19 and TRBJ1-1, with TRBD1 matching 8 bases. Losses at the gene ends were 6 bases for V and 1 base for J; bases not matched to a gene: 7. Looked up from germline, CDR1 is LNHDA and CDR2 is SQIVND (reference sequence). The CDR3 is 15 amino acids. This CDR3 is CASREHRGTNTEAFF. CDR3 DNA sequence: TGTGCCAGTAGAGAACACAGGGGGACGAACACTGAAGCTTTCTTT.

The chain recombines TRBV6-6 with TRBJ2-7; D remains ambiguous. Germline V CDR1 and CDR2: MNHNY, SVGAGI (reference sequence). The CDR3 sequence is 13 residues long. Trimming took off 2 bases at V and 2 bases at J, with 7 bases between the two ends. CDR3 protein: CASSYGGTYEQYF. As DNA, the CDR3 is TGTGCCAGCAGTTACGGCGGAACCTACGAGCAGTACTTC.

This chain uses TRBV4-3 with TRBJ1-4; D not resolved. Germline CDR1 and CDR2: LGHNA and YSLEER. The CDR3 extends over 16 amino acids. Trimming removed 0 bases from V and 8 bases from J, with 16 bases in between. The CDR3 sequence is CASSQDRWSVREKLFF. The CDR3 DNA is TGCGCCAGCAGCCAAGATAGGTGGAGCGTCCGGGAAAAACTGTTTTTT.

The chain uses TRBV5-4 and TRBJ1-2; D gene ambiguous. V was cut by 4 bases and J by 4 bases, with 17 bases left in between. CDR1 and CDR2 from the germline V gene are SGHNT and YYREEE (reference sequence). The CDR3 length is 15 residues. This chain's CDR3 is CASSLARTATYGYTF. CDR3 bases: TGTGCCAGCAGCCTCGCCAGGACGGCGACCTATGGCTACACCTTC. Full variable domain (remainder filled in from reference TRBV5-4 and TRBJ1-2): ETGVTQSPTHLIKTRGQQVTLRCSSQSGHNTVSWYQQALGQGPQFIFQYYREEENGRGNFPPRFSGLQFPNYSSELNVNALELDDSALYLCASSLARTATYGYTFGSGTRLTVV.

The chain employs TRBV5-1 and TRBJ1-1; TRBD1 is a possible D gene (5 bases). Germline assignment: CDR1 SGHRS and CDR2 YFSETQ. Trimming left V 0 bases short and J 6 bases short, with 15 bases between. The length of the CDR3 is 15 residues. CDR3 coding DNA: TGCGCCAGCAGCTTGGGGCTGATCAGGGTGTCTGAAGCTTTCTTT. Protein product: CASSLGLIRVSEAFF.